The sequence of this T cell receptor beta chain was determined in a study of control samples from healthy donors and cancer patients. The CDR3 has 17 amino acids. Unmatched junction bases numbered 13, after V lost 4 bases and J lost 3 bases. The germline V gene has CDR1 SEHNR and CDR2 FQNEAQ (reference sequence). The protocol was immunoSEQ multiplex PCR, while the TCRdb copy is restricted to in-frame clones and leaves out a portion. The repertoire holds 150,000 to 200,000 clones, with roughly 92% as singletons. This rearrangement joins TRBV7-9 to TRBJ2-7, with 9 positions matching TRBD2. The sequence came from a woman in her late teens or twenties in good health. The source material was blood. The CDR3 DNA is TGTGCCAGCAGCTACCCCCCCTCTGCGGGAGGGAGCTACGAGCAGTACTTC. Protein: CASSYPPSAGGSYEQYF.